This T cell receptor beta chain was identified in a study of beta chain features in type 1 diabetes. General study points: Significant though moderate, a shortening of TCRB CDR3s appeared in all four CD4+ subsets of Type 1 diabetes patients. When cDNA is sequenced, cells with high TCR expression could be over-represented.

A word on this clone: Its antigen is not identified.

Reverse transcribing all isolated RNA meant expressed TCRB transcripts were sequenced. Sequencing was performed with immunoSEQ multiplex PCR; in TCRdb, only in-frame clones are kept and a portion is missing. The repertoire includes approximately 52,000 clones, around 60% of them detected once, and under 0.3% sits in the top ten. The germline CDR1 and CDR2 sequences are SQVTM and ANQGSEA. The V end lost 3 bases, the J end lost 5 bases, and 4 bases lay between the germline ends. This CDR3 region has 10 residues. The V and J genes are TRBV29-1 and TRBJ1-2; D gene unclear. Sequencing was done on a sample of stem cell memory CD4+ T cells from blood. This clonotype was obtained from a woman aged 25-40 years with type 1 diabetes. The CDR3 DNA reads TGCAGCGTTGAGTCTTATGGCTACACCTTC. Protein sequence: CSVESYGYTF.